What follows describes a single TCR beta chain. Its antigen is as yet unknown. This sample is part of a study of OX40 agonist ivuxolimab in advanced cancers. Turning to the study itself: Patients receiving dose escalation had hepatocellular carcinoma, melanoma, renal cell or head and neck cancer.

Assay used: immunoSEQ multiplex PCR; TCRdb lists only in-frame clones, some missing. The sample has just over 35,000 clones; over 75% are singletons. The CDR3 contains 13 residues. The germline CDR1 and CDR2 sequences are SGHAT and FQNNGV. Trimming left V 4 bases short and J 10 bases short, with 11 bases between. Researchers took blood at baseline, on cycle 4 day 1, and on cycle 7 day 1. Study conclusions and caveats: In general, CD8+ T cells held more expanded clones than CD4+ did, on average. CD4+ and CD8+ blood T cells expanded clonally by week 6 at 0.1 to 3.0 mg/kg.

The sample in question was CD4+ or CD8+ T cells sorted from blood, obtained in a trial of the OX40 agonist ivuxolimab. The rearrangement links TRBV11-2 to TRBJ1-6; D is uncertain. The clonotype was recovered from an adult with an advanced solid tumor such as melanoma, head and neck, liver or kidney cancer. The CDR3 sequence: CASSYGVRSPLHF. In DNA form, the CDR3 reads TGTGCCAGCAGCTACGGGGTCAGGTCACCCCTCCACTTT.